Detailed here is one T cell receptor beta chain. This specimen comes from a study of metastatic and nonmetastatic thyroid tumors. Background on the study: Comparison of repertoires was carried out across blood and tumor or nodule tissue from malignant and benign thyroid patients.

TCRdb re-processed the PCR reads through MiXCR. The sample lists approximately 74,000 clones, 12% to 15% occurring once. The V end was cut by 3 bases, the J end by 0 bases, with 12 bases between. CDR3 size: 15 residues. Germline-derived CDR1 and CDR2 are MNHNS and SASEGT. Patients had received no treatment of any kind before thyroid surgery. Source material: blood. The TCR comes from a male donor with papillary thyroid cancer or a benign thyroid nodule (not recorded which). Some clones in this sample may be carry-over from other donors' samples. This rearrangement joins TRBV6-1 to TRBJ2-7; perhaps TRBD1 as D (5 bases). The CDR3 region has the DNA TGTGCCAGCAGTGATGTACAGGCCAGCTCCTACGAGCAGTACTTC. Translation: CASSDVQASSYEQYF.